A selection of T cell receptor beta chains follows, all from one sample in a study of blood T cell repertoires in COVID-19. TCRdb's table, derived via immunoSEQ multiplex PCR, lists solely in-frame clones and lacks some. The table shows roughly 250,000 clones, with around 85% occurring only once. The specimen sequenced was PBMCs or T cells enriched from blood (not recorded which). The receptors stem from a woman aged 45 to 65 who had recovered from COVID-19. CDR3s include the opening cysteine and the closing phenylalanine or tryptophan. Size is stated for part of the rows, as once, few or many counts, or as a class when the clone is expanded.

V gene	J gene	clone size	CDR3 length	CDR3 protein
TRBV19	TRBJ1-5	-	16	CASSIEGRGGGQPQHF
TRBV19	TRBJ2-3	-	14	CASTGQGITDTQYF
TRBV6-5	TRBJ1-2	-	13	CASKGQNNYGYTF
TRBV13	TRBJ1-1	-	15	CASSLRAGVNTEAFF
TRBV10-3	TRBJ1-2	-	15	CAISPDRATNYGYTF
TRBV3-1/TRBV3-2	TRBJ2-1	few	15	CASSQVLAGGDEQFF
TRBV13	TRBJ2-1	-	15	CASSKEIAPQNEQFF
TRBV3-1/TRBV3-2	TRBJ2-7	-	18	CASSESVSSGRVLREQYF
TRBV13	TRBJ2-7	-	14	CASRGPSGSYEQYF
TRBV18	TRBJ2-7	-	16	CASSRTDRGSAYEQYF
TRBV21-1	TRBJ2-7	-	18	CASSKGGTSGSRLWEQYF
TRBV5-4	TRBJ1-1	-	12	CASSPQGTEAFF
TRBV5-8	TRBJ2-3	-	17	CASSSRRWRGSTDTQYF